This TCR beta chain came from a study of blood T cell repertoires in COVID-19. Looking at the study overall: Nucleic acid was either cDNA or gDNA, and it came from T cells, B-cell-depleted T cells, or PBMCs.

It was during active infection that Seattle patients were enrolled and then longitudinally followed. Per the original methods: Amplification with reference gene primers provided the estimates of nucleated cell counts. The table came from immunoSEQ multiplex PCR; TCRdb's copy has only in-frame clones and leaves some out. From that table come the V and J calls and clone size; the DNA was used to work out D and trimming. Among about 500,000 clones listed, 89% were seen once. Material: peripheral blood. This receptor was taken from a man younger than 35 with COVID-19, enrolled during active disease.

Here the CDR3 DNA reads TGCGCCAGCCACGACCCGACCGGACAGTCCACGAACTATGGCTACACCTTC. It codes for CASHDPTGQSTNYGYTF. V usage is TRBV5-1 and J usage is TRBJ1-2; TRBD1 might be the D (6 bases). The ends were cut back, 7 bases at V and 2 bases at J, with 24 bases in the middle. The CDR3 is made up of 17 amino acids. CDR1 and CDR2 (germline): SGHRS, YFSETQ.